The next 4 T cell receptor beta chains were all read from a single sample in a study of shared clonotypes between healthy human individuals. Assay used: immunoSEQ multiplex PCR; TCRdb lists only in-frame clones, some missing. Of 2 million to 3 million clones detected, 93% appear once; the ten largest clones hold about 0.38%. The sample was naive CD4+ T cells from PBMCs. The subset was: CD45RA+ positively selected. Receptors were obtained from a man aged 18 to 30 in good health. Some clones in this sample may be carry-over from other donors' samples.

The CDR3 here is CASSLRVTEAFF. The CDR3 coding sequence is TGTGCCAGCAGCCTCAGGGTCACTGAAGCTTTCTTT. The rearrangement links TRBV7-9 to TRBJ1-1, with D possibly being TRBD1 (5 bases). Germline values: CDR1 SEHNR, CDR2 FQNEAQ (reference sequence). V gave up 5 bases and J gave up 4 bases, with 8 bases separating them. The length of the CDR3 is 12 residues.

The chain combines TRBV10-3 with TRBJ2-2, with D tentatively TRBD2 (6 bases). CDR3 length equals 16 residues. CDR1 ENHRY and CDR2 SYGVKD come from the germline V gene. Between the trimmed V and J ends, which lost 1 base and 4 bases, there was a span of 13 bases. The CDR3 DNA sequence: TGTGCCATCAGTGAGTTACGGGGGAGTGGCACCGGGGAGCTGTTTTTT. Encoded protein: CAISELRGSGTGELFF.

This clone was detected once. At one end the junction does not follow the germline gene, possibly because of a read error. Other nucleotide sequences from this sample produce the same CDR3. The gene calls are TRBV10-3 and TRBJ2-7; possible D gene TRBD2, 5 bases. The CDR3 is 15 residues long. From germline, CDR1 is ENHRY and CDR2 SYGVKD. The CDR3 DNA follows: TGTGCCATCAGCGCTAGGGAGACTTGGAGCTACGAGCAGTACTTT. It yields the protein CAISARETWSYEQYF.

V is TRBV5-1 and J is TRBJ2-1; TRBD2 agrees at 10 bases. After removal of 4 bases from V and 0 bases from J, the junction contained 4 bases not matched to a gene. There are 16 residues in the CDR3. Germline assignment: CDR1 SGHRS and CDR2 YFSETQ. The chain's CDR3 is CASSHLAGASYNEQFF. CDR3 bases: TGCGCCAGCAGCCACCTAGCGGGAGCCTCCTACAATGAGCAGTTCTTC.